The entry that follows covers one T cell receptor (beta chain) sequence. Generated by immunoSEQ multiplex PCR, the TCRdb table keeps only in-frame clones and is missing some. Of under 120,000 clones in the sample, roughly 69% were seen once. The sample comes from a study of blood T cell repertoires in COVID-19. Overall study context: PBMCs, B-cell-depleted T cells, or T cells were the source of the cDNA or gDNA that made up the material.

The V gene lost 2 bases and the J gene lost 5 bases, with 9 bases spanning the gap. The V gene's germline CDR1 is MNHNS and CDR2 SASEGT. This CDR3 contains 13 residues. This receptor was taken from a man older than 75 with acute or convalescent COVID-19. The genes are TRBV6-1 and TRBJ2-5, with a tentative D call TRBD2 (5 bases). Material: peripheral blood. The CDR3 DNA is TGTGCCAGCAGTGAACGGGGAGAGGAGACCCAGTACTTC. Its translation: CASSERGEETQYF.